This TCR beta chain originates from a study of blood T cells in healthy people across ages. The CDR3 extends over 13 amino acids. The germline V gene encodes CDR1 SGHVS and CDR2 FQNEAQ. Trimming cost V 2 bases and J 6 bases, with 9 bases left between them. Study-level findings and limits: Across the age range, TCR beta diversity per million T cells fell in a roughly linear way. The study lacked donor CMV status, which possibly confounded expanded clonotype changes. Higher diversity, along with more naive CD4+ cells, distinguished long-lived donors from aged donors.

Caucasian individuals from Russia who were healthy and aged about 6 to 90 acted as donors. The use of a sample-barcoded 5' primer and a J-beta primer mix characterized a second PCR of roughly 6 to 11 cycles. MiXCR, run by TCRdb on the 5' RACE reads, gives a single entry per CDR3 protein. The repertoire holds approximately 360,000 distinct CDR3 sequences, with more than 45% as singletons. This clonotype came up many times. The target antigen is unknown. Sequencing input: blood. The TCR was taken from a man in his 60s in good health. This chain uses TRBV7-8 with TRBJ2-3, with D perhaps matching TRBD1 (5 bases). The CDR3 spells CASSLLGLDTQYF. In DNA form, the CDR3 reads TGTGCCAGCAGCTTACTGGGGCTTGATACGCAGTATTTT.